This T cell receptor (beta chain) was identified in a study of blood T cell repertoires in COVID-19. Across the study: There were acute and convalescent COVID-19 samples, and they came from the United States, Italy and Spain. T cells, B-cell-depleted T cells, or PBMCs provided the cDNA or gDNA that served as material.

The Seattle site enrolled patients during active infection and followed them longitudinally. As originally analysed: Estimation of nucleated cell counts was performed using reference gene primer amplification. Sequencing used immunoSEQ multiplex PCR; TCRdb keeps in-frame clones, though not all of them. For V, J and clone size, that table is used; D and trimming come from the DNA. The sample yields fewer than 250,000 clones, 85% to 90% seen once. Sequenced: peripheral blood. This clonotype originated in a man aged 45-65 years with COVID-19, enrolled during active disease.

CDR3 in DNA: TGTGCCAGCAGCATAACGACAGGGGGCTACGAGCAGTACTTC. Encoded protein: CASSITTGGYEQYF. This chain links TRBV5-6 with TRBJ2-7; 9 bases agree with TRBD1. The CDR3 contains 14 residues. CDR1 and CDR2 (germline): SGHDT, YYEEEE. The ends lost 4 bases at V and 3 bases at J; junction bases unmatched: 5.